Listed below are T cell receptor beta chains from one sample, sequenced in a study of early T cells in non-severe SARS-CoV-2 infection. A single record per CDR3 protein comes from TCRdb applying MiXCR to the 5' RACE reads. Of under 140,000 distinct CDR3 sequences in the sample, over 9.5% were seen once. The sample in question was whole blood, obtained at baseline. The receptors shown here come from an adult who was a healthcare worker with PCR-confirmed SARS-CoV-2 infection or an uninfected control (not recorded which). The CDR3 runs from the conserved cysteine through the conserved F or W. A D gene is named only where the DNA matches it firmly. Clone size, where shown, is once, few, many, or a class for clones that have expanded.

cdr3_nt: TGCGCCAGCAGCCAATTTAGTGTCAGGGTGAGAACCGGGGAGCTGTTTTTT; cdr3_aa: CASSQFSVRVRTGELFF; j_call: TRBJ2-2; clone_size: few; v_call: TRBV4-1; d_call: .
cdr3_nt: TGTGCCAGCAGCCCTGGGGGGGGAGCCCAGCATTTT; cdr3_aa: CASSPGGGAQHF; j_call: TRBJ1-5; clone_size: few; v_call: TRBV28; d_call: .
cdr3_nt: TGCAGCGTTGAAGGAAGGACCGGGGAGCTGTTTTTT; cdr3_aa: CSVEGRTGELFF; j_call: TRBJ2-2; clone_size: few; v_call: TRBV29-1; d_call: .
cdr3_nt: TGCGCCAGCAGCTTGGTCCACCCAGAGACCCAGTACTTC; cdr3_aa: CASSLVHPETQYF; j_call: TRBJ2-5; clone_size: .; v_call: TRBV5-1; d_call: .
cdr3_nt: TGCGCCAGCAGCTCCGGGACAGGCATCACCTACGAGCAGTACTTC; cdr3_aa: CASSSGTGITYEQYF; j_call: TRBJ2-7; clone_size: few; v_call: TRBV5-1; d_call: TRBD1
cdr3_nt: TGTGCCAGATCTGAGGGGCTCCAGCCCCAGCATTTT; cdr3_aa: CARSEGLQPQHF; j_call: TRBJ1-5; clone_size: few; v_call: TRBV12-3/TRBV12-4; d_call: .
cdr3_nt: TGTGCCAGCAGCCTTCACAGCGAAAAACTGTTTTTT; cdr3_aa: CASSLHSEKLFF; j_call: TRBJ1-4; clone_size: many; v_call: TRBV3-1; d_call: .
cdr3_nt: TGCGCCAGCAGCGAAGGGACAGGGTACACTGAAGCTTTCTTT; cdr3_aa: CASSEGTGYTEAFF; j_call: TRBJ1-1; clone_size: few; v_call: TRBV5-1; d_call: TRBD1
cdr3_nt: TGTGCCAGCAGCTCCCTATACGATGAAGCTTTCTTT; cdr3_aa: CASSSLYDEAFF; j_call: TRBJ1-1; clone_size: .; v_call: TRBV28; d_call: .
cdr3_nt: TGCGCCAGCAGCCAGGACAGGGGGCTTAATGAGCAGTTCTTC; cdr3_aa: CASSQDRGLNEQFF; j_call: TRBJ2-1; clone_size: .; v_call: TRBV4-1; d_call: TRBD1
cdr3_nt: TGTGCCAGCAGCGTTTCCGTTTCTGGGGCCAACGTCCTGACTTTC; cdr3_aa: CASSVSVSGANVLTF; j_call: TRBJ2-6; clone_size: few; v_call: TRBV9; d_call: .
cdr3_nt: TGTGCCAGCGGGGACGGTGAACTGTTTTTT; cdr3_aa: CASGDGELFF; j_call: TRBJ1-4; clone_size: .; v_call: TRBV7-6; d_call: .
cdr3_nt: TGTGCCAGCAGCTCAGACAGGGTTGATCAGCCCCAGCATTTT; cdr3_aa: CASSSDRVDQPQHF; j_call: TRBJ1-5; clone_size: .; v_call: TRBV5-5; d_call: TRBD1
cdr3_nt: TGTGCCAGCAGTGAATGGGGGCCGAATTTTTACGAGCAGTACTTC; cdr3_aa: CASSEWGPNFYEQYF; j_call: TRBJ2-7; clone_size: many; v_call: TRBV6-1; d_call: .
cdr3_nt: TGCGCCAGCAGCCAAGCGCGAGGGGACAGTTCTAGCTATGGCTACACCTTC; cdr3_aa: CASSQARGDSSSYGYTF; j_call: TRBJ1-2; clone_size: .; v_call: TRBV4-1; d_call: TRBD1
cdr3_nt: TGCGCCAGCAGCTTGGGTGTAGGGATCACTGAAGCTTTCTTT; cdr3_aa: CASSLGVGITEAFF; j_call: TRBJ1-1; clone_size: many; v_call: TRBV5-1; d_call: .
cdr3_nt: TGTGCCAGCAGGTGGGGGGGACAAGAGACCCAGTACTTC; cdr3_aa: CASRWGGQETQYF; j_call: TRBJ2-5; clone_size: few; v_call: TRBV6-6; d_call: TRBD2
cdr3_nt: TGTGCCAGCAGTTTATTTGCGGGAGGACCCTACGAGCAGTACTTC; cdr3_aa: CASSLFAGGPYEQYF; j_call: TRBJ2-7; clone_size: .; v_call: TRBV27; d_call: TRBD2
cdr3_nt: TGTGCCAGCAGTACCCCGACCGAGTTCCCCAGGATGAACACTGAAGCTTTCTTT; cdr3_aa: CASSTPTEFPRMNTEAFF; j_call: TRBJ1-1; clone_size: few; v_call: TRBV6-2/TRBV6-3; d_call: .
cdr3_nt: TGCAGCGTTGCTGCTGACCAAGAGACCCAGTACTTC; cdr3_aa: CSVAADQETQYF; j_call: TRBJ2-5; clone_size: .; v_call: TRBV29-1; d_call: .
cdr3_nt: TGCGCCAGCAGCCCAGGACTAGCGGGGCCGAACACCGGGGAGCTGTTTTTT; cdr3_aa: CASSPGLAGPNTGELFF; j_call: TRBJ2-2; clone_size: many; v_call: TRBV4-1; d_call: TRBD2
cdr3_nt: TGTGCCAGCAGCTTCATTGGGACGGCGGCCAAAAACATTCAGTACTTC; cdr3_aa: CASSFIGTAAKNIQYF; j_call: TRBJ2-4; clone_size: many; v_call: TRBV7-8; d_call: .
cdr3_nt: TGTGCCAGCAGCCATACCGGGACAGGGGATAGCAATCAGCCCCAGCATTTT; cdr3_aa: CASSHTGTGDSNQPQHF; j_call: TRBJ1-5; clone_size: .; v_call: TRBV3-1; d_call: TRBD1
cdr3_nt: TGTGCCAGCAGCCGAGGGGACAGGGGAGGAGGCTACACCTTC; cdr3_aa: CASSRGDRGGGYTF; j_call: TRBJ1-2; clone_size: many; v_call: TRBV7-9; d_call: TRBD1
cdr3_nt: TGTGCCAGCAGTGAGACTAGCGGGAGGCCCCGAGATACGCAGTATTTT; cdr3_aa: CASSETSGRPRDTQYF; j_call: TRBJ2-3; clone_size: .; v_call: TRBV25-1; d_call: TRBD2
cdr3_nt: TGTGCCAGCAGCTTAAAAGGGACAGGTCCTTCTGCCGAGCAGTACTTC; cdr3_aa: CASSLKGTGPSAEQYF; j_call: TRBJ2-7; clone_size: few; v_call: TRBV7-9; d_call: TRBD1
cdr3_nt: TGCAGTGCTAGAGATGGGAGGGTTGCGTTCTTC; cdr3_aa: CSARDGRVAFF; j_call: TRBJ2-1; clone_size: many; v_call: TRBV20-1; d_call: TRBD2
cdr3_nt: TGTGCCAGCAGTTACCCCCGACTAGCGGGGGGGCCCAATGAGCAGTTCTTC; cdr3_aa: CASSYPRLAGGPNEQFF; j_call: TRBJ2-1; clone_size: many; v_call: TRBV6-6; d_call: TRBD2
cdr3_nt: TGCAGTGCTGCGCCGAAAAACGAGCAGTACTTC; cdr3_aa: CSAAPKNEQYF; j_call: TRBJ2-7; clone_size: .; v_call: TRBV20-1; d_call: .
cdr3_nt: TGCAGTGCTCCCATACAAGAGACCCAGTACTTC; cdr3_aa: CSAPIQETQYF; j_call: TRBJ2-5; clone_size: many; v_call: TRBV20-1; d_call: .
cdr3_nt: TGTGCCAGCAGTTACTCTCGGACAGGAGTCTACGAGCAGTACTTC; cdr3_aa: CASSYSRTGVYEQYF; j_call: TRBJ2-7; clone_size: .; v_call: TRBV6-5; d_call: TRBD1
cdr3_nt: TGCAGTGCGGCGAGAGCGAACACCGGGGAGCTGTTTTTT; cdr3_aa: CSAARANTGELFF; j_call: TRBJ2-2; clone_size: .; v_call: TRBV20-1; d_call: .
cdr3_nt: TGTGCCAGCACCCGGGAGACCCAGTACTTC; cdr3_aa: CASTRETQYF; j_call: TRBJ2-5; clone_size: few; v_call: TRBV6-1; d_call: .
cdr3_nt: TGCAGTGCGAGGACAATCATTGGGTCCAATCAGCCCCAGCATTTT; cdr3_aa: CSARTIIGSNQPQHF; j_call: TRBJ1-5; clone_size: many; v_call: TRBV20-1; d_call: .
cdr3_nt: TGTGCCAGCAGTTTAGGACAGGGAGGTAGTCAGCCCCAGCATTTT; cdr3_aa: CASSLGQGGSQPQHF; j_call: TRBJ1-5; clone_size: few; v_call: TRBV28; d_call: TRBD1
cdr3_nt: TGTGCCAGCAGCCAAGATTCCAGTTTCGGGGATACGCAGTATTTT; cdr3_aa: CASSQDSSFGDTQYF; j_call: TRBJ2-3; clone_size: .; v_call: TRBV3-1; d_call: .
cdr3_nt: TGTGCCAGCAGTTTATTGGCCCTGAGCTCCTACAATGAGCAGTTCTTC; cdr3_aa: CASSLLALSSYNEQFF; j_call: TRBJ2-1; clone_size: many; v_call: TRBV28; d_call: .
cdr3_nt: TGTGCCAGCTCACCGGGTGAGGGGGAGACCCAGTACTTC; cdr3_aa: CASSPGEGETQYF; j_call: TRBJ2-5; clone_size: .; v_call: TRBV18; d_call: .
cdr3_nt: TGTGCCAGCAGCCGGACTAGCGGGACTGTCACCGGGGAGCTGTTTTTT; cdr3_aa: CASSRTSGTVTGELFF; j_call: TRBJ2-2; clone_size: .; v_call: TRBV7-3; d_call: TRBD2
cdr3_nt: TGTGCCAGCAGCTTAGAACCGACCCGAAACCTGTTTTTT; cdr3_aa: CASSLEPTRNLFF; j_call: TRBJ1-4; clone_size: many; v_call: TRBV7-2; d_call: .
cdr3_nt: TGTGCCATCAGTGAGTCCAGGGATTCAGGCGAGCAGTACTTC; cdr3_aa: CAISESRDSGEQYF; j_call: TRBJ2-7; clone_size: .; v_call: TRBV10-3; d_call: .
cdr3_nt: TGCGCCAGCAGCTTACAGGGTAATGAAAAACTGTTTTTT; cdr3_aa: CASSLQGNEKLFF; j_call: TRBJ1-4; clone_size: many; v_call: TRBV5-1; d_call: .
cdr3_nt: TGTGCCAGCAGCCCTACTAGCGGGAGTGGTGTCTACGAGCAGTACTTC; cdr3_aa: CASSPTSGSGVYEQYF; j_call: TRBJ2-7; clone_size: .; v_call: TRBV5-4; d_call: TRBD2
cdr3_nt: TGTGCCAGCAGCCGGGGGCCCCAGCATTTT; cdr3_aa: CASSRGPQHF; j_call: TRBJ1-5; clone_size: few; v_call: TRBV28; d_call: .
cdr3_nt: TGTGCCAGCAGTCCGGGACAGGGGAAGGGATATGGCTACACCTTC; cdr3_aa: CASSPGQGKGYGYTF; j_call: TRBJ1-2; clone_size: .; v_call: TRBV12-3/TRBV12-4; d_call: TRBD1
cdr3_nt: TGTGCCAGCAGTGATTCCTGGGGTTTGATGGCTTTCTTT; cdr3_aa: CASSDSWGLMAFF; j_call: TRBJ1-1; clone_size: few; v_call: TRBV6-1; d_call: .
cdr3_nt: TGTGCCAGTAGTATCACCTTCGGGACACCGAACTATGGCTACACCTTC; cdr3_aa: CASSITFGTPNYGYTF; j_call: TRBJ1-2; clone_size: many; v_call: TRBV19; d_call: .
cdr3_nt: TGTGCCAGCACCAAGACAGGGATTAGCAATCAGCCCCAGCATTTT; cdr3_aa: CASTKTGISNQPQHF; j_call: TRBJ1-5; clone_size: .; v_call: TRBV6-2/TRBV6-3; d_call: TRBD1
cdr3_nt: TGTGCCAGCAGCTTAGGAGTCTTTGGTGAGCAGTTCTTC; cdr3_aa: CASSLGVFGEQFF; j_call: TRBJ2-1; clone_size: few; v_call: TRBV11-2; d_call: .
cdr3_nt: TGCAGCGTTGAGAGGGCTCATATGAACACTGAAGCTTTCTTT; cdr3_aa: CSVERAHMNTEAFF; j_call: TRBJ1-1; clone_size: .; v_call: TRBV29-1; d_call: .
cdr3_nt: TGTGCTAGTGGTTTGCCGACAGGGGCCACAGATACGCAGTATTTT; cdr3_aa: CASGLPTGATDTQYF; j_call: TRBJ2-3; clone_size: few; v_call: TRBV12-5; d_call: TRBD1
cdr3_nt: TGTGCCAGCAGTTTCGGCGTCGCTGAGCAGTTCTTC; cdr3_aa: CASSFGVAEQFF; j_call: TRBJ2-1; clone_size: few; v_call: TRBV2; d_call: .
cdr3_nt: TGTGCCAGCAGCCAAGTTAACAGCGTCTACGAGCAGTACTTC; cdr3_aa: CASSQVNSVYEQYF; j_call: TRBJ2-7; clone_size: few; v_call: TRBV3-1; d_call: .
cdr3_nt: TGTGCCAGCAGTTATACCGGGCAATTGTCTTCCTACGAGCAGTACTTC; cdr3_aa: CASSYTGQLSSYEQYF; j_call: TRBJ2-7; clone_size: .; v_call: TRBV7-9; d_call: .
cdr3_nt: TGTGCCACTCTGGACAGAAACACCGGGGAGCTGTTTTTT; cdr3_aa: CATLDRNTGELFF; j_call: TRBJ2-2; clone_size: many; v_call: TRBV6-1; d_call: .
cdr3_nt: TGTGCCAGCAGCCCGCCGGAAGCGGGGGGATCCTACAATGAGCAGTTCTTC; cdr3_aa: CASSPPEAGGSYNEQFF; j_call: TRBJ2-1; clone_size: many; v_call: TRBV7-3; d_call: TRBD2
cdr3_nt: TGTGCCAGCAGCCCTAGGACAGGGGGCCCCTACGAGCAGTACTTC; cdr3_aa: CASSPRTGGPYEQYF; j_call: TRBJ2-7; clone_size: few; v_call: TRBV6-5; d_call: TRBD1
cdr3_nt: TGCGCCAGCAGCTTGGGGTCGATGGACATTCAGTACTTC; cdr3_aa: CASSLGSMDIQYF; j_call: TRBJ2-4; clone_size: few; v_call: TRBV5-1; d_call: .
cdr3_nt: TGTGCCAGCAGCGCTGGGACAGGGGGAGTGAGAATCTTC; cdr3_aa: CASSAGTGGVRIF; j_call: TRBJ2-7; clone_size: many; v_call: TRBV11-2; d_call: TRBD1